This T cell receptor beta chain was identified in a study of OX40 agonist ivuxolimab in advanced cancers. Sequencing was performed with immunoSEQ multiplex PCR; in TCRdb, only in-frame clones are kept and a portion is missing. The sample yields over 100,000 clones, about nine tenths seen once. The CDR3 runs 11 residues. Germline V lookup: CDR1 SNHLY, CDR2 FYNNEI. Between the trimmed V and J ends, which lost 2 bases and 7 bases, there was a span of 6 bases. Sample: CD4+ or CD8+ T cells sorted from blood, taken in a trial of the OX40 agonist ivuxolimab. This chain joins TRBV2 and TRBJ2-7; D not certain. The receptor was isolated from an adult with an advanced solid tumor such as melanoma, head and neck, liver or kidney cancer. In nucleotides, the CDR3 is TGTGCCAGCAGTGAACGAAGAGAGCAGTACTTC. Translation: CASSERREQYF.